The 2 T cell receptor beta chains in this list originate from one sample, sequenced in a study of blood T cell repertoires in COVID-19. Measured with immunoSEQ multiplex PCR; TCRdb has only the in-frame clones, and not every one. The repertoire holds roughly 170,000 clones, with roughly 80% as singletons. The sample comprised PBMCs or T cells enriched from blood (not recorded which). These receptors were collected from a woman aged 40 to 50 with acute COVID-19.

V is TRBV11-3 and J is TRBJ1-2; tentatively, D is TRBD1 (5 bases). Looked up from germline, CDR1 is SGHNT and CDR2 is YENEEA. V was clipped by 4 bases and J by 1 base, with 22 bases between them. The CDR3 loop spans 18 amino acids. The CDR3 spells CASSSNRDSPTRNYGYTF. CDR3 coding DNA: TGTGCCAGCAGCTCAAACCGGGACTCACCAACACGTAACTATGGCTACACCTTC.

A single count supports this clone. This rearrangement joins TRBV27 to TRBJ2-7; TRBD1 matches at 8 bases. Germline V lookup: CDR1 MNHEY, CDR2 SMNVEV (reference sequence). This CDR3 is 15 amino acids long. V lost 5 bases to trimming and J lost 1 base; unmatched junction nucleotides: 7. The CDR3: CASSATTGASYEQYV. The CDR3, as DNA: TGTGCCAGCAGTGCCACGACAGGGGCGTCCTACGAGCAGTACGTC.